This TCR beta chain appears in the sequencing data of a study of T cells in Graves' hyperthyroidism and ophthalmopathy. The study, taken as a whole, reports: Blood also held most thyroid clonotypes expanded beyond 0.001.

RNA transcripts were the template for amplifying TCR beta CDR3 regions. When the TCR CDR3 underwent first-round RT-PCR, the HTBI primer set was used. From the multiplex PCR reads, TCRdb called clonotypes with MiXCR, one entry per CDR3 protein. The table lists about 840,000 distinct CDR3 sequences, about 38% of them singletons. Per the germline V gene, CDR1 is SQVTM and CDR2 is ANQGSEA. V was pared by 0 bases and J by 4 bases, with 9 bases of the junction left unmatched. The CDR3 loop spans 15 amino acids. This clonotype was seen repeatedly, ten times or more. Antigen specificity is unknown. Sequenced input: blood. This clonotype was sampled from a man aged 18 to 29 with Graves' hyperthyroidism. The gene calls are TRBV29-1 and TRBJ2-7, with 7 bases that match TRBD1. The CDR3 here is CSVEDREQGQYEQYF. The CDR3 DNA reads TGCAGCGTTGAAGATAGGGAACAGGGACAGTACGAGCAGTACTTC.